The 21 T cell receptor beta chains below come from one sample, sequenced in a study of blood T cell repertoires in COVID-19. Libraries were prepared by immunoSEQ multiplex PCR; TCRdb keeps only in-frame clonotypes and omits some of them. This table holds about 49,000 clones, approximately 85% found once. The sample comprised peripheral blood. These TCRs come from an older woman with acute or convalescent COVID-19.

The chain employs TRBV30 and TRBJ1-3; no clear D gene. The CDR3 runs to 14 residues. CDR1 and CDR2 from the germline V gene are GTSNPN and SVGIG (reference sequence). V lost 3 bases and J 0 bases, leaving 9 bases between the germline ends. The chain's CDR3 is CAWSLGSSGNTIYF. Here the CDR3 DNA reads TGTGCCTGGAGCCTTGGTAGCTCTGGAAACACCATATATTTT.

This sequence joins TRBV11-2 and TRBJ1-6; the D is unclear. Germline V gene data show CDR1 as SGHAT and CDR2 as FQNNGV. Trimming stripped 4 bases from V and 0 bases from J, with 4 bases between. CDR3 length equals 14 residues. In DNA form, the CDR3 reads TGTGCCAGCAGCTCGTTCTCCTATAATTCACCCCTCCACTTT. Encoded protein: CASSSFSYNSPLHF.

In nucleotides, the CDR3 is TGTGCCAGCAGTTACTCTGCAGTCCTGAAAGTCTCTGGAAACACCATATATTTT. Protein: CASSYSAVLKVSGNTIYF. The J gene is TRBJ1-3, the V gene TRBV6-2 or TRBV6-3; no reliable D call. The V gene's germline CDR1 is MNHEY and CDR2 SVGEGT. Trimming took 0 bases from V and 0 from J, leaving 15 bases between them. The CDR3 covers 18 residues.

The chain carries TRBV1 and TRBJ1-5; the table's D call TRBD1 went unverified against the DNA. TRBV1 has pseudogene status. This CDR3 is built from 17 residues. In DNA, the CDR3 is TGCACCAGCAGCCAAGAGCCCACAGGCATTGGCAATCAGCCCCAGCATTTT. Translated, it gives CTSSQEPTGIGNQPQHF.

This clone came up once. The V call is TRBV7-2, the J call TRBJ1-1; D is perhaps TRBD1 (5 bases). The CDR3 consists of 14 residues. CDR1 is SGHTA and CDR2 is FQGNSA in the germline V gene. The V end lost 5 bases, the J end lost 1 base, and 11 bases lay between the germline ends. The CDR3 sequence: CASSETVANTEAFF. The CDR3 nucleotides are TGTGCCAGCAGCGAGACAGTAGCGAACACTGAAGCTTTCTTT.

The DNA for the CDR3 is TGTGCCAGCTCACCACTCATTGGACAGTTCTACACTGAAGCTTTCTTT. Translating it yields CASSPLIGQFYTEAFF. The genes are TRBV18 and TRBJ1-1; a possible D gene is TRBD1 (6 bases). Trimming stripped 1 base from V and 3 bases from J, with 15 bases between. The CDR3 runs 16 residues. Looked up from germline, CDR1 is KGHSH and CDR2 is LQKENI. Combining the CDR3 with reference TRBV18 and TRBJ1-1 gives the whole variable domain NAGVMQNPRHLVRRRGQEARLRCSPMKGHSHVYWYRQLPEEGLKFMVYLQKENIIDESGMPKERFSAEFPKEGPSILRIQQVVRGDSAAYFCASSPLIGQFYTEAFFGQGTRLTVV.

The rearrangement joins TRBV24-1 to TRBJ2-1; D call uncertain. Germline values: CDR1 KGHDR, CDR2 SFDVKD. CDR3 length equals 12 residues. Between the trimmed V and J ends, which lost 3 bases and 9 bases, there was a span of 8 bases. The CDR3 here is CATSDPKSEQFF. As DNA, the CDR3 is TGTGCCACCAGTGATCCCAAGAGTGAGCAGTTCTTC.

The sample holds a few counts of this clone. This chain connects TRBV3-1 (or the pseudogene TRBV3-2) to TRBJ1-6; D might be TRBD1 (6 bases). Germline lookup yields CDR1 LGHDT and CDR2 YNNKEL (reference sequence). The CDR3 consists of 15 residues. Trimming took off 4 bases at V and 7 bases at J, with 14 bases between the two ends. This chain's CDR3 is CASSRQDSMNSPLHF. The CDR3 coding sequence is TGTGCCAGCAGCCGTCAGGACAGCATGAATTCACCCCTCCACTTT.

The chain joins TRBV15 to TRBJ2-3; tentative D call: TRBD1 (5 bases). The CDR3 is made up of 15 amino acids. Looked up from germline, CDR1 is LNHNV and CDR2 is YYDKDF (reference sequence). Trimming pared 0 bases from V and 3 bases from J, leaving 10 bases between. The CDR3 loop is CATSRDRVKTDTQYF. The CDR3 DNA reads TGTGCCACCAGCAGAGACAGGGTGAAGACAGATACGCAGTATTTT.

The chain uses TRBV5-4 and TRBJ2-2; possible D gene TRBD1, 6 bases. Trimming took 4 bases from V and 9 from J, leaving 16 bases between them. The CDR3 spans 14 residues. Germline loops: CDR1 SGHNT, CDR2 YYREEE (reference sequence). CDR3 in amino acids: CASSPDGGARELFF. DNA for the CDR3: TGTGCCAGCAGCCCGGATGGGGGCGCGCGGGAGCTGTTTTTT.

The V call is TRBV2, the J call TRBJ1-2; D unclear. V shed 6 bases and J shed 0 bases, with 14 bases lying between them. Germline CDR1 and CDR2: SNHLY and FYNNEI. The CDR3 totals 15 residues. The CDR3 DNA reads TGTGCCAGCAGCCCTACGGGGAGCCCTAACTATGGCTACACCTTC. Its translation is CASSPTGSPNYGYTF. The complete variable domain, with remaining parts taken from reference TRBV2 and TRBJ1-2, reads EPEVTQTPSHQVTQMGQEVILRCVPISNHLYFYWYRQILGQKVEFLVSFYNNEISEKSEIFDDQFSVERPDGSNFTLKIRSTKLEDSAMYFCASSPTGSPNYGYTFGSGTRLTVV.

CDR3 in DNA: TGTGCCACGTCGACCGGACAGGGATTATCTAACACTGAAGCTTTCTTT. This gives the protein CATSTGQGLSNTEAFF. The chain uses TRBV7-9 and TRBJ1-1; 8 bases fit TRBD1. The CDR3 has 16 residues. Germline assignment: CDR1 SEHNR and CDR2 FQNEAQ (reference sequence). V was clipped by 10 bases and J by 2 bases; unmatched bases: 15.

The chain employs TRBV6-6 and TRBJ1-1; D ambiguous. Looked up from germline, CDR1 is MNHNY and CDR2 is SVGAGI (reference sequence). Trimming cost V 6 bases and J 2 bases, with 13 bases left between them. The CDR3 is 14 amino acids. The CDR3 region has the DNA TGTGCCAGCAGCTTAGACATGGGCAACACTGAAGCTTTCTTT. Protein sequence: CASSLDMGNTEAFF.

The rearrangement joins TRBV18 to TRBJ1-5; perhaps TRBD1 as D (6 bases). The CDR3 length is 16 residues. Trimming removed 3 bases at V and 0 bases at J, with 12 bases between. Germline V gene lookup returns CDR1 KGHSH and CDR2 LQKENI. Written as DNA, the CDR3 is TGTGCCAGCTCACCGGAGACAGGTTATAGCAATCAGCCCCAGCATTTT. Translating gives CASSPETGYSNQPQHF. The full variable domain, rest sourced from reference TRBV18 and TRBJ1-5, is NAGVMQNPRHLVRRRGQEARLRCSPMKGHSHVYWYRQLPEEGLKFMVYLQKENIIDESGMPKERFSAEFPKEGPSILRIQQVVRGDSAAYFCASSPETGYSNQPQHFGDGTRLSIL.

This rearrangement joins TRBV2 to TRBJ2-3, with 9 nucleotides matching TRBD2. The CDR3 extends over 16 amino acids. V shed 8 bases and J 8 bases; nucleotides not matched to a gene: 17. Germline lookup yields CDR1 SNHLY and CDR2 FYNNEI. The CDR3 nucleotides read TGTGCCAGCGACAGACTGGGTGTTAGCGGGAGAGGTACGCAGTATTTT. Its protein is CASDRLGVSGRGTQYF.

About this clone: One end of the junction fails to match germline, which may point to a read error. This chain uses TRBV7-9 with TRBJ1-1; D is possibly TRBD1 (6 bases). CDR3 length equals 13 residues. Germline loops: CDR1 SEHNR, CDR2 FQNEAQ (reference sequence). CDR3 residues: CASSSDRNSEAFF. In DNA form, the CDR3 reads TGTGCCAGCAGCTCCGACAGGAACTCTGAAGCTTTCTTT.

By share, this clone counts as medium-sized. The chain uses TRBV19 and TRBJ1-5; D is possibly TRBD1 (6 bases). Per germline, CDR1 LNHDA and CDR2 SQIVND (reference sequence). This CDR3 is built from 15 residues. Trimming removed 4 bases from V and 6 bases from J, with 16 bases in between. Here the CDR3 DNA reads TGTGCCAGTAGTAGGTTACAGGGTGATAGTCAGCCCCAGCATTTT. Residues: CASSRLQGDSQPQHF.

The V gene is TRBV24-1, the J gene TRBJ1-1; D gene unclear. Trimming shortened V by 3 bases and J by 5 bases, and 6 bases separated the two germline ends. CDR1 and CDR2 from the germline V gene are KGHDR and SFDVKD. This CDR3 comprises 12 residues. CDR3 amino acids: CATSDPGTEAFF. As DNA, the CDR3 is TGTGCCACCAGTGATCCCGGGACTGAAGCTTTCTTT.

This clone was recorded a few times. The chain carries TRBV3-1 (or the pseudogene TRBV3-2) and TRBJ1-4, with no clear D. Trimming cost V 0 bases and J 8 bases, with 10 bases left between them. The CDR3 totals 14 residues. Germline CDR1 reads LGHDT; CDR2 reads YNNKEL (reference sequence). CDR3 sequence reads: CASSQDAGWEKLFF. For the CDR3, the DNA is TGTGCCAGCAGCCAAGATGCGGGATGGGAAAAACTGTTTTTT.

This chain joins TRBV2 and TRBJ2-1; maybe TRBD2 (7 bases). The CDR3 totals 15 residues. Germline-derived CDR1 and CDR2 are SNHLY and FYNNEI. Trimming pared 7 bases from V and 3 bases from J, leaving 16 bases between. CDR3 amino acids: CASIGWGGSYNEQFF. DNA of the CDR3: TGTGCCAGCATTGGATGGGGGGGCAGCTACAATGAGCAGTTCTTC.

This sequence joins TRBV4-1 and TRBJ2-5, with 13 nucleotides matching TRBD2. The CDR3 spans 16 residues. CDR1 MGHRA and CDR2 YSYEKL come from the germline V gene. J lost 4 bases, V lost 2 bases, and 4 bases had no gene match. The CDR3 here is CASSQPGLAGRETQYF. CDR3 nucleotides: TGCGCCAGCAGCCAACCGGGACTAGCGGGAAGAGAGACCCAGTACTTC.